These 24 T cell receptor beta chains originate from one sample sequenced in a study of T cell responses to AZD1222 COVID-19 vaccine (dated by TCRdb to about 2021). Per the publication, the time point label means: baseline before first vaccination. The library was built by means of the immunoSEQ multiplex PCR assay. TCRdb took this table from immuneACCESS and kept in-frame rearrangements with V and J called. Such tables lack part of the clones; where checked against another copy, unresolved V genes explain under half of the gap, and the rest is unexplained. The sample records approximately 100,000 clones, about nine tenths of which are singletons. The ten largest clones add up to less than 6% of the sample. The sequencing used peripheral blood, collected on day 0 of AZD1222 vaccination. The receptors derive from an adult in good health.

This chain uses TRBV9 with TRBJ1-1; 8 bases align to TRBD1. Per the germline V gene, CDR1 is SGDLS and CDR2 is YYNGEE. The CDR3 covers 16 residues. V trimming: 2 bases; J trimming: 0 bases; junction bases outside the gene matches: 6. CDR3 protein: CASSVGTGLMNTEAFF. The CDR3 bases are TGTGCCAGCAGCGTCGGGACAGGCCTCATGAACACTGAAGCTTTCTTT.

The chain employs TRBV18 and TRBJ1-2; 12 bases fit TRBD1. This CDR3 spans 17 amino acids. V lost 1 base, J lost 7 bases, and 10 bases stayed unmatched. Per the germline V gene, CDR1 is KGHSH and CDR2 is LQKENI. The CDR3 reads CASSPQTGQGALTGYTF. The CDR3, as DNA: TGTGCCAGCTCACCACAAACGGGACAGGGGGCGTTAACTGGCTACACCTTC.

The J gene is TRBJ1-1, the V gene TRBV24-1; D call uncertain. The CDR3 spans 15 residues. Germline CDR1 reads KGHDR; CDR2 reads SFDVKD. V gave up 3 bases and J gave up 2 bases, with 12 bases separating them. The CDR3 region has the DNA TGTGCCACCAGTGATGGTGGGAACTATAACACTGAAGCTTTCTTT. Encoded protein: CATSDGGNYNTEAFF.

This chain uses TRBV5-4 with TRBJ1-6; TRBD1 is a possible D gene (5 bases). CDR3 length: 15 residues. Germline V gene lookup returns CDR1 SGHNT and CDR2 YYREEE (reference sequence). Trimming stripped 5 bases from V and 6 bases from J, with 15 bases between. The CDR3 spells CASSPDRNLNSPLHF. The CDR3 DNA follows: TGTGCCAGCAGTCCTGACAGAAACCTTAATTCACCCCTCCACTTT.

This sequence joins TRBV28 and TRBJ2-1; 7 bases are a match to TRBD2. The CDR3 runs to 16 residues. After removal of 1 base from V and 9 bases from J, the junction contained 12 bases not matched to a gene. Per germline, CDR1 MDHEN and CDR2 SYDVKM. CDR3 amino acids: CASSLLAGLGRGEQFF. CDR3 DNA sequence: TGTGCCAGCAGTTTATTGGCCGGACTAGGACGAGGTGAGCAGTTCTTC.

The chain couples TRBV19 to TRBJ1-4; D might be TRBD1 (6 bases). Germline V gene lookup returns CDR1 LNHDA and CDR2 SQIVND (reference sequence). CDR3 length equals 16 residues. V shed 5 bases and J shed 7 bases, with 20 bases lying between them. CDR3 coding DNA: TGTGCCAGTAGTGCTCCACCGGGACACATAGGTGAAAAACTGTTTTTT. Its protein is CASSAPPGHIGEKLFF.

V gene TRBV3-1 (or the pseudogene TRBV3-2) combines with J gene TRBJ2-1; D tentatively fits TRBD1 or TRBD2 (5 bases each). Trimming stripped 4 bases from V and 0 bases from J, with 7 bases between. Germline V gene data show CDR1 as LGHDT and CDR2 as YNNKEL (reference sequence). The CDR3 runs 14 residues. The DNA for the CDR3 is TGTGCCAGCAGCCGGGGGAGCTCCTACAATGAGCAGTTCTTC. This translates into CASSRGSSYNEQFF.

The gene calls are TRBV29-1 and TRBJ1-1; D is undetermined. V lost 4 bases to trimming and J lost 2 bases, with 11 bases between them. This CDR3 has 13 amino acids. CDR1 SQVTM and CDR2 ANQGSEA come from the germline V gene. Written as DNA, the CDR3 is TGCAGCGTTGGTCCTCAACAAAACACTGAAGCTTTCTTT. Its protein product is CSVGPQQNTEAFF.

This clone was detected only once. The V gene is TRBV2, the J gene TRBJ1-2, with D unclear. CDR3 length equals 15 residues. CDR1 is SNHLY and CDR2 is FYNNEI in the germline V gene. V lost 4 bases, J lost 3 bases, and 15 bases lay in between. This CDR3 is CASSARTRRDYGYTF. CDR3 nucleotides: TGTGCCAGCAGTGCTCGAACCCGGAGGGACTATGGCTACACCTTC.

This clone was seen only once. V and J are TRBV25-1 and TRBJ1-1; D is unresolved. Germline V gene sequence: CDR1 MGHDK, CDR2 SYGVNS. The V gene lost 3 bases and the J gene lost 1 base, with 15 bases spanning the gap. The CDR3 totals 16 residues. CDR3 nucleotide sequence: TGTGCCAGCAGTGATCCGGGGTCCTACCCGAACACTGAAGCTTTCTTT. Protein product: CASSDPGSYPNTEAFF.

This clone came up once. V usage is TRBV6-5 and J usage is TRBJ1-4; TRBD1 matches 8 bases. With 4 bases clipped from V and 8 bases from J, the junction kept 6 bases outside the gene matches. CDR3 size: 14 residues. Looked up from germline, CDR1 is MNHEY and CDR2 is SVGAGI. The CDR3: CASSSGQGREKLFF. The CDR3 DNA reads TGTGCCAGCAGTTCAGGACAGGGCAGAGAAAAACTGTTTTTT.

The DNA for the CDR3 is TGTGCCAGCAGCTCGCTCGGGACGGCCTCCCTCTACGAGCAGTACTTC. It translates to CASSSLGTASLYEQYF. The chain joins TRBV11-2 to TRBJ2-7; D may be TRBD1 or TRBD2 (5 bases each). V was pared by 4 bases and J by 3 bases, with 19 bases between. The CDR3 consists of 16 residues. CDR1 is SGHAT and CDR2 is FQNNGV in the germline V gene. Based on the CDR3 plus reference TRBV11-2 and TRBJ2-7, the full variable domain is EAGVAQSPRYKIIEKRQSVAFWCNPISGHATLYWYQQILGQGPKLLIQFQNNGVVDDSQLPKDRFSAERLKGVDSTLKIQPAKLEDSAVYLCASSSLGTASLYEQYFGPGTRLTVT.

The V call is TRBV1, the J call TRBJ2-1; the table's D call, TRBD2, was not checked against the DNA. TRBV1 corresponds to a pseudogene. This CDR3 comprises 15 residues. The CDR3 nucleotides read TGCACCAGCCGGACTAGCGGGAACTCCTACAATGAGCAGTTCTTC. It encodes CTSRTSGNSYNEQFF.

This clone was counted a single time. The CDR3 nucleotides read TGTGCCAGCAGCTTAAGGGCAGGGGCGGATGGCTACACCTTC. Translating gives CASSLRAGADGYTF. The J gene is TRBJ1-2, the V gene TRBV7-3; perhaps TRBD1 as D (6 bases). V dropped 1 base and J dropped 6 bases, with 12 bases sitting between them. The CDR3 is 14 residues long. The V gene's germline CDR1 is SGHTA and CDR2 FQGTGA.

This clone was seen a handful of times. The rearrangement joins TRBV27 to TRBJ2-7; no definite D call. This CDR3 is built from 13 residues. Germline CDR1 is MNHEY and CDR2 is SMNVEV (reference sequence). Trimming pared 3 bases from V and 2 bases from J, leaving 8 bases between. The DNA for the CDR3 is TGTGCCAGCAGTTTCTACGGAACCTACGAGCAGTACTTC. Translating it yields CASSFYGTYEQYF.

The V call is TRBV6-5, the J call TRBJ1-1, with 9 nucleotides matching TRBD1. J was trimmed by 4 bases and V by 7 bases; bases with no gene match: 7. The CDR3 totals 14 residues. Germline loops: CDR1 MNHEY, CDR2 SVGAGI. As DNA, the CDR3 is TGTGCCAGCAAAACAGGGGGCTGGAGCACTGAAGCTTTCTTT. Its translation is CASKTGGWSTEAFF.

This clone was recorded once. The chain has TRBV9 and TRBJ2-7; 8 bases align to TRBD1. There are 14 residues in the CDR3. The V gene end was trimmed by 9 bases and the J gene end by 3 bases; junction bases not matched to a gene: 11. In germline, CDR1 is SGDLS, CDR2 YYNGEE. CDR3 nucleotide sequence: TGTGCCAACCACAGGGGGGACAGAAACTACGAGCAGTACTTC. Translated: CANHRGDRNYEQYF.

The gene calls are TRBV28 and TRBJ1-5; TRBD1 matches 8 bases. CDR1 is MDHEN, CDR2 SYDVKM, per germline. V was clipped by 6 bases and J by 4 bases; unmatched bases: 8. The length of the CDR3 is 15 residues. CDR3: CASRLTGGFNQPQHF. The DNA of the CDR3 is TGTGCCAGCAGGCTCACAGGGGGGTTTAATCAGCCCCAGCATTTT.

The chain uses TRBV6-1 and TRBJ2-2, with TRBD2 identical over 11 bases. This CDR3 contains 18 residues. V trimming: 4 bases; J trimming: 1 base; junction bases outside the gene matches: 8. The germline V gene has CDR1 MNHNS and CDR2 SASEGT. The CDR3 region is CASSAPTGTSGNTGELFF. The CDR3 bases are TGTGCCAGCAGTGCGCCAACCGGGACTAGCGGGAACACCGGGGAGCTGTTTTTT.

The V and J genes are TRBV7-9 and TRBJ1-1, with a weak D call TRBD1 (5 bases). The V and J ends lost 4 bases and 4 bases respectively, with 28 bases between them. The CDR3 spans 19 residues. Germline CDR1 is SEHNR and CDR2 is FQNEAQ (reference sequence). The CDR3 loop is CASSSLGTGGNLRVTEAFF. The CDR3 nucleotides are TGTGCCAGCAGCTCCCTGGGGACCGGGGGGAACTTGCGAGTCACTGAAGCTTTCTTT.

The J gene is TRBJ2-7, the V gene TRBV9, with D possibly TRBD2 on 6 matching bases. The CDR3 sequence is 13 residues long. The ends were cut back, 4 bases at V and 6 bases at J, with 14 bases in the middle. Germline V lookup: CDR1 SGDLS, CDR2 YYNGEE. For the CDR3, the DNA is TGTGCCAGCAGCCGCAGCGGGTCGGGCGAGCAGTACTTC. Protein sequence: CASSRSGSGEQYF.

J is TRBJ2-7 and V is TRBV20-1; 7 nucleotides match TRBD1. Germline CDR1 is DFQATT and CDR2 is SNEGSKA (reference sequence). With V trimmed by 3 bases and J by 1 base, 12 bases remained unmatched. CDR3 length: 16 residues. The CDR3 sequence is CSASFFGQGVSYEQYF. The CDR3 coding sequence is TGCAGTGCTAGTTTTTTTGGGCAGGGGGTATCCTACGAGCAGTACTTC.

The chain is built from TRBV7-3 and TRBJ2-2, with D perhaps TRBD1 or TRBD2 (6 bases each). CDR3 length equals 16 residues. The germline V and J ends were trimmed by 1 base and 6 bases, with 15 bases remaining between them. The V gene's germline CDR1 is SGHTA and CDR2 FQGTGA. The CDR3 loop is CASSLSGGGLAGELFF. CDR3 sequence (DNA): TGTGCCAGCAGCTTAAGTGGAGGGGGTCTCGCCGGGGAGCTGTTTTTT.

The CDR3 spells CASSPTEYNSPLHF. The CDR3 bases are TGTGCCAGCTCACCCACAGAGTATAATTCACCCCTCCACTTT. This chain connects TRBV18 to TRBJ1-6; D remains ambiguous. V shed 3 bases and J shed 4 bases, with 7 bases lying between them. The CDR3 is 14 residues long. Germline V gene sequence: CDR1 KGHSH, CDR2 LQKENI.